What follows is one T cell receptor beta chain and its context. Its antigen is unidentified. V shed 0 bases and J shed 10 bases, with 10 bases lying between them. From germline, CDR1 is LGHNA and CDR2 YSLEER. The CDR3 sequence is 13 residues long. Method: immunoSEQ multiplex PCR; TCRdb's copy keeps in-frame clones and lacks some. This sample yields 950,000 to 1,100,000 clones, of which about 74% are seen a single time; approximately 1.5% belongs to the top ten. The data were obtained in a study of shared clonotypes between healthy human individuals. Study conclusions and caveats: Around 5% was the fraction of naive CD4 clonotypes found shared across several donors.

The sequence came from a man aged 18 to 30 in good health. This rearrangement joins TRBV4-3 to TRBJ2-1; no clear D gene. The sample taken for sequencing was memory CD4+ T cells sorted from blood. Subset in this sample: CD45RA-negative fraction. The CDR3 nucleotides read TGCGCCAGCAGCCAAGAGAACGGATGGGAGCAGTTCTTC. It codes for CASSQENGWEQFF.